These 30 T cell receptor beta chains were all obtained from the same sample, sequenced in a study of cytomegalovirus exposure and HLA in healthy donors. The assay was immunoSEQ multiplex PCR, and TCRdb's table has in-frame clones only and misses some. The sample consists of 260,000 or so clones, about 92% of them appearing once. Sequencing was carried out using PBMCs. Receptors were obtained from a woman aged 25 to 39 in good health and CMV-seronegative.

The rearrangement joins TRBV28 to TRBJ2-7; 9 bases map to TRBD1. This CDR3 has 14 amino acids. Per the germline V gene, CDR1 is MDHEN and CDR2 is SYDVKM. V shed 3 bases, J shed 3 bases, and the junction held 3 bases outside the gene matches. As DNA, the CDR3 is TGTGCCAGCAGTTTGGACAGGGGCTACTACGAGCAGTACTTC. It specifies CASSLDRGYYEQYF.

V is TRBV5-1 and J is TRBJ2-7, with D perhaps TRBD1 (5 bases). Trimming removed 0 bases from V and 3 bases from J, with 16 bases in between. This CDR3 has 16 residues. Germline assignment: CDR1 SGHRS and CDR2 YFSETQ. CDR3 loop: CASSLAVTAQVYEQYF. Here the CDR3 DNA reads TGCGCCAGCAGCTTGGCCGTGACAGCCCAGGTCTACGAGCAGTACTTC.

Written as DNA, the CDR3 is TGTGCCAGCAGCTTAGACGGAGGGCGAGGGGCAGATACGCAGTATTTT. Translation gives CASSLDGGRGADTQYF. The chain uses TRBV7-2 and TRBJ2-3, with a possible D match to TRBD2 (6 bases). Germline lookup yields CDR1 SGHTA and CDR2 FQGNSA. The ends were cut back, 1 base at V and 4 bases at J, with 15 bases in the middle. The CDR3 loop spans 16 amino acids.

The CDR3 DNA sequence: TGTGCCAGCAGCCGAAACGGGAACGAGCAGTACTTC. Protein sequence: CASSRNGNEQYF. The chain joins TRBV11-2 to TRBJ2-7, with TRBD2 as a possible D gene (5 bases). Germline V gives CDR1 SGHAT, CDR2 FQNNGV. The CDR3 spans 12 residues. V lost 5 bases and J 5 bases, leaving 10 bases between the germline ends.

The V call is TRBV29-1, the J call TRBJ2-7, with 7 bases matching TRBD1. The CDR3 is 12 amino acids. CDR1 and CDR2 (germline): SQVTM, ANQGSEA. With 7 bases clipped from V and 7 bases from J, the junction kept 10 bases outside the gene matches. The CDR3 DNA is TGCAGCGGGATTTGGACAGGCGGAGAGCAGTACTTC. Its protein is CSGIWTGGEQYF.

V is TRBV5-6 and J is TRBJ1-3, with D possibly matching TRBD1 (6 bases). V gave up 1 base and J gave up 3 bases, with 11 bases separating them. The CDR3 covers 15 residues. The germline CDR1 and CDR2 sequences are SGHDT and YYEEEE. The CDR3 sequence: CASSLKSGDGNTIYF. The CDR3 coding sequence is TGTGCCAGCAGCTTGAAGTCAGGGGATGGAAACACCATATATTTT.

J is TRBJ2-1 and V is TRBV10-3; weak D call: TRBD2 (5 bases). Trimming left V 0 bases short and J 8 bases short, with 14 bases between. The CDR3 has 15 amino acids. Germline V lookup: CDR1 ENHRY, CDR2 SYGVKD. Here the CDR3 reads CAISESPGMGYEQFF. As DNA, the CDR3 is TGTGCCATCAGTGAGTCACCCGGGATGGGGTATGAGCAGTTCTTC.

The chain has TRBV7-7 and TRBJ2-2; D is possibly TRBD2 (5 bases). Looked up from germline, CDR1 is SSHAT and CDR2 is FNYEAQ (reference sequence). This CDR3 has 16 residues. Trimming removed 5 bases from V and 3 bases from J, with 16 bases in between. The CDR3: CASSPLEVADTGELFF. DNA for the CDR3: TGTGCCAGCAGCCCTCTGGAGGTTGCGGACACCGGGGAGCTGTTTTTT.

In its sample, this clone was seen once. V usage is TRBV11-2 and J usage is TRBJ2-6; unclear D gene. The CDR3 spans 17 residues. Deletions cut 2 bases from V and 2 bases from J, with 13 bases between. The V gene's germline CDR1 is SGHAT and CDR2 FQNNGV. The CDR3 spells CASSLRLAAAGANVLTF. The CDR3 DNA sequence: TGTGCCAGCAGCTTAAGACTTGCCGCAGCTGGGGCCAACGTCCTGACTTTC.

Here the CDR3 DNA reads TGTGCCAGCAGTTACCCCGGGGGGGGCAATCAGCCCCAGCATTTT. Protein sequence: CASSYPGGGNQPQHF. The chain couples TRBV6-5 to TRBJ1-5, with D maybe TRBD1 (5 bases). V gave up 2 bases and J gave up 2 bases, with 10 bases separating them. The CDR3 loop spans 15 amino acids. In germline, CDR1 is MNHEY, CDR2 SVGAGI.

This rearrangement joins TRBV6-1 to TRBJ2-1, with unresolved D. Trimming pared 1 base from V and 4 bases from J, leaving 8 bases between. The CDR3 contains 14 residues. From germline, CDR1 is MNHNS and CDR2 SASEGT. DNA for the CDR3: TGTGCCAGCAGTGAAGTTTGGGATTACAATGAGCAGTTCTTC. Translation: CASSEVWDYNEQFF.

This clone has only one observation. V and J are TRBV5-1 and TRBJ2-2; TRBD2 aligns across 8 bases. Germline V gene data show CDR1 as SGHRS and CDR2 as YFSETQ. The V gene end was trimmed by 1 base and the J gene end by 0 bases; junction bases not matched to a gene: 14. The CDR3 has 20 residues. The CDR3 nucleotides read TGCGCCAGCAGCTTGAAGAGGTCTAGCGGGCCTATTTCGAACACCGGGGAGCTGTTTTTT. It encodes CASSLKRSSGPISNTGELFF.

The chain has TRBV29-1 and TRBJ2-1; no firm D call. The V end was cut by 6 bases, the J end by 2 bases, with 14 bases between. The CDR3 covers 14 residues. In germline, CDR1 is SQVTM, CDR2 ANQGSEA. In DNA, the CDR3 is TGCAGCGTCCCCCTACGGTCAACCTACAATGAGCAGTTCTTC. Translated, it gives CSVPLRSTYNEQFF.

The J gene is TRBJ2-3, the V gene TRBV5-1; D not certain. The CDR3 is 17 amino acids. V was trimmed by 6 bases and J by 1 base, leaving 21 bases between them. Germline V gives CDR1 SGHRS, CDR2 YFSETQ. The CDR3 here is CASTPLTSSWGTDTQYF. Here the CDR3 DNA reads TGCGCCAGCACCCCCCTAACATCTTCATGGGGCACAGATACGCAGTATTTT. Combining the CDR3 with reference TRBV5-1 and TRBJ2-3 gives the whole variable domain KAGVTQTPRYLIKTRGQQVTLSCSPISGHRSVSWYQQTPGQGLQFLFEYFSETQRNKGNFPGRFSGRQFSNSRSEMNVSTLELGDSALYLCASTPLTSSWGTDTQYFGPGTRLTVL.

The V gene is TRBV29-1, the J gene TRBJ2-7, with TRBD1 identical over 7 bases. Germline assignment: CDR1 SQVTM and CDR2 ANQGSEA. CDR3 length: 12 residues. The J segment lost 2 bases and the V segment lost 6 bases, leaving 4 bases of the junction unmatched. The CDR3 DNA reads TGCAGCGTCGTAGACAGGGCCTACGAGCAGTACTTC. It translates to CSVVDRAYEQYF.

The chain joins TRBV13 to TRBJ2-5; 10 bases agree with TRBD1. With 4 bases clipped from V and 4 bases from J, the junction kept 6 bases outside the gene matches. Germline lookup yields CDR1 PRHDT and CDR2 FYEKMQ (reference sequence). This CDR3 has 15 residues. The DNA of the CDR3 is TGTGCCAGCAGCTACGGGACAGGGGCTGGAGAGACCCAGTACTTC. Amino acid sequence: CASSYGTGAGETQYF.

The V and J genes are TRBV9 and TRBJ2-1; 15 nucleotides align to TRBD2. Germline loops: CDR1 SGDLS, CDR2 YYNGEE. This CDR3 has 18 residues. J gave up 2 bases and V 3 bases, and 6 bases lay outside the gene matches. CDR3 loop: CASSDGTSGRIPYNEQFF. The CDR3 coding sequence is TGTGCCAGCAGCGACGGGACTAGCGGGAGGATCCCCTACAATGAGCAGTTCTTC.

In its sample, this clone was seen a few times. The chain couples TRBV6-1 to TRBJ2-1; D possibly corresponds to TRBD2 (6 bases). Germline-derived CDR1 and CDR2 are MNHNS and SASEGT. The V gene lost 4 bases and the J gene lost 6 bases, with 13 bases spanning the gap. CDR3 length: 14 residues. The CDR3 protein is CASSAATRGNEQFF. CDR3 DNA sequence: TGTGCCAGCAGTGCAGCGACTAGGGGCAATGAGCAGTTCTTC.

V gene TRBV12-1 combines with J gene TRBJ2-1; the tabulated D call, TRBD2, remains unverified against the DNA. TRBV12-1 constitutes a pseudogene. CDR3 length equals 12 residues. Here the CDR3 DNA reads TGTGCCAGCAGCTTTGCGCGTAATGAGCAGTTCTTC. This encodes CASSFARNEQFF.

V is TRBV11-2 and J is TRBJ1-4; 10 positions match TRBD1. CDR1 SGHAT and CDR2 FQNNGV come from the germline V gene. V shed 4 bases and J 7 bases; nucleotides not matched to a gene: 6. The CDR3 spans 15 residues. The CDR3 loop is CASSSLGTGVEKLFF. CDR3 sequence (DNA): TGTGCCAGCAGCTCTCTCGGGACAGGGGTTGAAAAACTGTTTTTT.

This rearrangement joins TRBV11-2 to TRBJ2-7, with 7 bases matching TRBD1. The V segment lost 5 bases and the J segment 0 bases; nucleotides outside the gene matches: 10. The germline gives CDR1 SGHAT, CDR2 FQNNGV. The CDR3 is made up of 16 amino acids. This CDR3 is CASSRTGVVFSYEQYF. CDR3 DNA sequence: TGTGCCAGCAGCCGTACAGGGGTAGTTTTCTCCTACGAGCAGTACTTC.

This chain links TRBV7-8 with TRBJ2-3; a weak D match, TRBD2 (5 bases). CDR1 and CDR2 (germline): SGHVS, FQNEAQ. The CDR3 sequence is 13 residues long. The V end was cut by 9 bases, the J end by 2 bases, with 12 bases between. Here the CDR3 DNA reads TGTGCCAGTAGAGGGTCGAACACAGATACGCAGTATTTT. Amino acid sequence: CASRGSNTDTQYF.

This clone was picked up one time. The chain is built from TRBV4-3 and TRBJ2-1; 9 bases fit TRBD2. This CDR3 spans 16 amino acids. Germline V gene sequence: CDR1 LGHNA, CDR2 YSLEER. The trim removed 0 bases at V and 7 bases at J, leaving 7 bases unmatched. Here the CDR3 reads CASSQDLDSGSNEQFF. DNA of the CDR3: TGCGCCAGCAGCCAAGATCTGGATAGCGGGAGTAATGAGCAGTTCTTC.

This clone was detected once. The gene calls are TRBV7-9 and TRBJ2-5, with TRBD2 identical over 8 bases. Per germline, CDR1 SEHNR and CDR2 FQNEAQ (reference sequence). V trimming: 4 bases; J trimming: 5 bases; junction bases outside the gene matches: 6. The CDR3 spans 14 residues. The CDR3 sequence is CASSSGLATETQYF. The CDR3, as DNA: TGTGCCAGCAGCTCTGGACTAGCCACGGAGACCCAGTACTTC.

This clone was counted a single time. The chain employs TRBV19 and TRBJ2-1; 11 nucleotides agree with TRBD2. The V segment lost 2 bases and the J segment 9 bases; nucleotides outside the gene matches: 6. Germline V CDR1 and CDR2: LNHDA, SQIVND (reference sequence). There are 15 residues in the CDR3. The CDR3 DNA is TGTGCCAGTAGTATACAGGTGACTAGCGGGGTTGAGCAGTTCTTC. This gives the protein CASSIQVTSGVEQFF. The full variable domain, its missing parts supplied by reference TRBV19 and TRBJ2-1, is DGGITQSPKYLFRKEGQNVTLSCEQNLNHDAMYWYRQDPGQGLRLIYYSQIVNDFQKGDIAEGYSVSREKKESFPLTVTSAQKNPTAFYLCASSIQVTSGVEQFFGPGTRLTVL.

The chain has TRBV29-1 and TRBJ2-1; possibly TRBD2 for D (5 bases). The CDR3 runs 12 residues. CDR1 is SQVTM, CDR2 ANQGSEA, per germline. Trimming removed 1 base at V and 4 bases at J, with 5 bases between. The CDR3 region is CSVEVAYNEQFF. The CDR3 DNA follows: TGCAGCGTTGAAGTAGCGTACAATGAGCAGTTCTTC.

In its sample, this clone was seen once. This sequence joins TRBV29-1 and TRBJ2-7; TRBD1 aligns across 10 bases. The CDR3 consists of 14 residues. V gave up 4 bases and J gave up 4 bases; unmatched junction bases: 7. The germline V gene encodes CDR1 SQVTM and CDR2 ANQGSEA. The chain's CDR3 is CSVVFRDRGYEQYF. Written as DNA, the CDR3 is TGCAGCGTTGTTTTTCGGGACAGGGGTTACGAGCAGTACTTC.

The chain links TRBV7-9 to TRBJ2-7; D not resolved. V lost 1 base, J lost 2 bases, and 9 bases lay in between. Germline V gene data show CDR1 as SEHNR and CDR2 as FQNEAQ (reference sequence). CDR3 size: 14 residues. The CDR3 coding sequence is TGTGCCAGCAGCTTAGATCTAGTTCCCTACGAGCAGTACTTC. Translation: CASSLDLVPYEQYF.

In its sample, this clone was seen once. The chain employs TRBV28 and TRBJ2-7; D is perhaps TRBD1 or TRBD2 (5 bases each). V lost 6 bases to trimming and J lost 2 bases, with 23 bases between them. Germline CDR1 MDHEN, CDR2 SYDVKM. The CDR3 is made up of 17 amino acids. The CDR3 region has the DNA TGTGCCAGCAGCCTCTTTGGGGGATGGAAGGGGACCTACGAGCAGTACTTC. Amino acids: CASSLFGGWKGTYEQYF.

The genes are TRBV21-1 and TRBJ2-7; the table's D gene call, TRBD1, was not cross checked with the DNA. TRBV21-1 is a pseudogene. The CDR3 contains 14 residues. The CDR3 reads CASSKGSDREEQYF. In nucleotides, the CDR3 is TGTGCCAGCAGCAAAGGGTCCGACAGGGAAGAGCAGTACTTC.